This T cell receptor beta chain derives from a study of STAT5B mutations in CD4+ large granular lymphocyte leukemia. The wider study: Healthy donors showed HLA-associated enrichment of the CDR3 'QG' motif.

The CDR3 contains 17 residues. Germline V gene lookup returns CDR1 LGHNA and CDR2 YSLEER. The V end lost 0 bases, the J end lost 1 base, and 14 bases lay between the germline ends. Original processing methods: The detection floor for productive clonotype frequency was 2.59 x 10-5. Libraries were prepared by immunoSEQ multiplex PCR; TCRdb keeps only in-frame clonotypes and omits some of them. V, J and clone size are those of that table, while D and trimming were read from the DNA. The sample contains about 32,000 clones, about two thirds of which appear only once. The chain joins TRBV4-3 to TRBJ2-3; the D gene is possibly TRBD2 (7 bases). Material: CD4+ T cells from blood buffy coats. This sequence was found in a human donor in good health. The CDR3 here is CASSQERRGGRTDTQYF. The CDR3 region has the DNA TGCGCCAGCAGCCAAGAACGTCGCGGGGGCCGCACAGATACGCAGTATTTT.